The rows below give T cell receptor beta chains drawn from one sample of a study of blood T cell repertoires in COVID-19. Assay used: immunoSEQ multiplex PCR; TCRdb lists only in-frame clones, some missing. The data show around 84,000 clones, 70% to 80% seen once. Sequences were obtained from peripheral blood. The source is a man aged 50 to 59 with active or convalescent COVID-19. Each CDR3 is given with its conserved first and last residue. The D gene is left open where the match is weak. Clone sizes are given selectively: once, few, many, or a class where the clone is expanded.

>TRBV14|NA|NA|TRBJ1-4
CASSRGFTNEKLFF
TGTGCCAGCAGCCGAGGGTTTACTAATGAAAAACTGTTTTTT
>TRBV24-1|TRBD2|NA|TRBJ2-1
CATAASGGGDNEQFF
TGTGCCACCGCCGCTAGCGGGGGGGGAGACAATGAGCAGTTCTTC
>TRBV6-5|NA|NA|TRBJ2-5
CASSYRSGVTQYF
TGTGCCAGCAGTTACCGGTCGGGTGTGACCCAGTACTTC
>TRBV6-5|TRBD1|NA|TRBJ1-2
CASSLDRVYGYTF
TGTGCCAGCAGCCTCGACAGGGTCTATGGCTACACCTTC
>TRBV19|NA|few|TRBJ1-1
CASSRDFSEAFF
TGTGCCAGTAGTCGTGACTTCTCTGAAGCTTTCTTT
>TRBV7-2|TRBD1|NA|TRBJ2-5
CASSLVGTGGQETQYF
TGTGCCAGCAGCTTAGTAGGAACAGGGGGCCAAGAGACCCAGTACTTC
>TRBV3-1/TRBV3-2|NA|NA|TRBJ1-2
CASSHGMHYGYTF
TGTGCCAGCAGTCACGGGATGCACTATGGCTACACCTTC
>TRBV11-2|NA|NA|TRBJ2-3
CASSLDHGSRAGDTQYF
TGTGCCAGCAGCTTAGATCATGGGAGCCGGGCCGGAGATACGCAGTATTTT
>TRBV15|TRBD1|NA|TRBJ1-4
CATSSQGQEKLFF
TGTGCCACCAGCTCGCAGGGACAGGAAAAACTGTTTTTT
>TRBV5-1|TRBD1|NA|TRBJ1-6
CASRGTGGSFNSPLHF
TGCGCCAGCAGAGGGACAGGGGGCTCGTTTAATTCACCCCTCCACTTT
>TRBV6-5|TRBD1|many|TRBJ1-1
CASSYVLQGGTEAFF
TGTGCCAGCAGTTACGTCCTACAGGGGGGCACTGAAGCTTTCTTT
>TRBV5-4|TRBD1|NA|TRBJ1-6
CASSLGFGTVTYNSPLHF
TGTGCCAGCAGCTTGGGTTTTGGGACAGTCACCTATAATTCACCCCTCCACTTT
>TRBV12-5|NA|NA|TRBJ1-5
CASGPGNSDQPQHF
TGTGCTAGCGGCCCTGGAAATAGCGATCAGCCCCAGCATTTT
>TRBV12-3/TRBV12-4|NA|NA|TRBJ1-1
CASSTGLGGEAFF
TGTGCCAGCAGTACAGGCCTCGGGGGTGAAGCTTTCTTT
>TRBV5-1|NA|NA|TRBJ2-5
CASSLAPTEGTQYF
TGCGCCAGCAGCTTGGCCCCGACAGAAGGGACCCAGTACTTC
>TRBV11-2|NA|few|TRBJ1-3
CASSLRVPSSGNTIYF
TGTGCCAGCAGCCTCCGGGTCCCGAGCTCTGGAAACACCATATATTTT
>TRBV6-4|TRBD2|few|TRBJ2-1
CASSDGTSGGASEQFF
TGTGCCAGCAGTGACGGAACTAGCGGGGGGGCCAGTGAGCAGTTCTTC
>TRBV4-2|TRBD1|NA|TRBJ1-2
CASSQGVQGDYGYTF
TGTGCCAGCAGCCAAGGGGTGCAGGGGGATTATGGCTACACCTTC
>TRBV5-1|NA|few|TRBJ1-2
CASTTGPGYYGYTF
TGCGCCAGCACTACCGGCCCGGGATACTATGGCTACACCTTC
>TRBV24-1|TRBD1|NA|TRBJ1-2
CATSDPRTGIYGYTF
TGTGCCACCAGTGATCCTCGGACAGGGATCTATGGCTACACCTTC
>TRBV7-2|NA|NA|TRBJ1-2
CASSPTGMANYGYTF
TGTGCCAGCAGCCCTACAGGGATGGCGAACTATGGCTACACCTTC
>TRBV6-2/TRBV6-3|TRBD2|NA|TRBJ2-1
CASSYGRAGGSYNEQFF
TGTGCCAGCAGTTACGGTCGAGCGGGGGGGTCCTACAATGAGCAGTTCTTC
>TRBV19|NA|NA|TRBJ2-7
CASSIFGAGAYEQYF
TGTGCCAGTAGTATTTTCGGGGCAGGGGCCTACGAGCAGTACTTC
>TRBV20-1|NA|NA|TRBJ1-3
CSARGRNTIYF
TGCAGTGCTAGGGGCAGAAACACCATATATTTT
>TRBV27|NA|once|TRBJ2-3
CASSPSRVSTDTQYF
TGTGCCAGCAGTCCTAGTAGAGTCAGCACAGATACGCAGTATTTT
>TRBV7-8|TRBD1|NA|TRBJ2-2
CASSPYRGLGGELFF
TGTGCCAGCAGCCCCTACAGGGGATTAGGCGGGGAGCTGTTTTTT
>TRBV25-1|NA|NA|TRBJ2-3
CASSERGKHTDTQYF
TGTGCCAGCAGTGAACGGGGGAAACACACAGATACGCAGTATTTT
>TRBV2|TRBD1|NA|TRBJ1-5
CASRMTGNNQPQHF
TGTGCCAGCAGGATGACAGGGAACAATCAGCCCCAGCATTTT
>TRBV11-2|TRBD1|few|TRBJ2-7
CASKRLIGDRFYEQYF
TGTGCCAGCAAACGGCTTATTGGGGACAGGTTCTACGAGCAGTACTTC
>TRBV30|NA|NA|TRBJ1-6
CAWSVNRDSPLHF
TGTGCCTGGAGCGTTAACAGAGATTCACCCCTCCACTTT
>TRBV5-4|TRBD2|once|TRBJ2-7
CASSPSGGGPYEQYF
TGTGCCAGCAGCCCTAGCGGGGGGGGCCCCTACGAGCAGTACTTC
>TRBV19|NA|once|TRBJ1-5
CASSIVTDQPQHF
TGTGCCAGTAGTATCGTGACAGATCAGCCCCAGCATTTT
>TRBV3-1/TRBV3-2|TRBD2|once|TRBJ2-1
CASSQALAGVPRSHNEQFF
TGTGCCAGCAGCCAAGCGCTAGCGGGGGTGCCCAGGAGCCACAATGAGCAGTTCTTC